These 27 T cell receptor beta chains came from one sample sequenced in a study of vaccination and CD4 T cells after COVID-19. These TCRs are of unknown antigen specificity. Regarding time point: late sampling 161 to 241 days after vaccination in a few convalescent patients. This sample's treatment: roughly ten-day PBMC culture with coronavirus spike peptide pools or control peptides (ViraFEST assay). Cultured CD4+ T-cell DNA underwent Oncomine TCR Beta short-read sequencing. TCRdb reprocessed the PCR reads via MiXCR and lists one record per CDR3 protein. Among over 20,000 distinct CDR3 sequences listed, roughly 36% were seen once. Sequences were derived from CD4+ T cells from blood, cultured in vitro, sampled about 7 months after SARS-CoV-2 vaccination. These receptors originate from a human donor who had recovered from COVID-19.

This clonotype turned up a few times. At one end, the junction sequence differs from germline, possibly due to a read error. The gene calls are TRBV20-1 and TRBJ2-3, with D possibly matching TRBD1 (6 bases). Germline CDR1 is DFQATT and CDR2 is SNEGSKA (reference sequence). The CDR3 length is 10 residues. The CDR3 reads CSVETGTQYF. The CDR3 DNA is TGCAGCGTAGAGACAGGTACGCAGTATTTT.

This clonotype was seen a few times. The J gene is TRBJ1-5, the V gene TRBV28; D is perhaps TRBD1 (6 bases). V lost 5 bases and J 5 bases, leaving 19 bases between the germline ends. The CDR3 length is 16 residues. Germline CDR1 is MDHEN and CDR2 is SYDVKM. The CDR3 here is CASSPLTGDPDQPQHF. In DNA form, the CDR3 reads TGTGCCAGCAGTCCATTGACAGGAGACCCCGATCAGCCCCAGCATTTT. The full variable domain, rest sourced from reference TRBV28 and TRBJ1-5, is DVKVTQSSRYLVKRTGEKVFLECVQDMDHENMFWYRQDPGLGLRLIYFSYDVKMKEKGDIPEGYSVSREKKERFSLILESASTNQTSMYLCASSPLTGDPDQPQHFGDGTRLSIL.

The J gene is TRBJ1-5, the V gene TRBV28; D is perhaps TRBD1 (6 bases). Germline CDR1 MDHEN, CDR2 SYDVKM. Trimming pared 10 bases from V and 8 bases from J, leaving 18 bases between. The CDR3 is 13 residues long. CDR3 region: CATRTELLEPQHF. The DNA of the CDR3 is TGTGCCACAAGGACAGAACTACTGGAGCCCCAGCATTTT.

This chain joins TRBV20-1 and TRBJ2-7, with D possibly called TRBD1 or TRBD2 (7 bases each). The V end lost 6 bases, the J end lost 0 bases, and 15 bases lay between the germline ends. Germline CDR1 DFQATT, CDR2 SNEGSKA (reference sequence). The CDR3 length is 14 residues. The CDR3: CSARKRDSSYEQYF. CDR3 in DNA: TGCAGTGCCCGAAAGCGGGACAGCTCCTACGAGCAGTACTTC.

The chain employs TRBV7-6 and TRBJ2-7; 13 positions match TRBD2. Germline V gives CDR1 SGHVS, CDR2 FNYEAQ. The CDR3 is 16 amino acids. Germline trimming cut 5 bases from V and 0 bases from J; bases unmatched to any gene: 4. The CDR3 reads CASSPRTSGSSYEQYF. The CDR3 bases are TGTGCCAGCAGCCCACGGACTAGCGGGAGCTCCTACGAGCAGTACTTC.

This clonotype was detected only a few times. The chain employs TRBV15 and TRBJ2-7; TRBD2 matches at 7 bases. Germline CDR1 LNHNV, CDR2 YYDKDF (reference sequence). The CDR3 is made up of 14 amino acids. V trimming: 5 bases; J trimming: 5 bases; junction bases outside the gene matches: 9. Here the CDR3 DNA reads TGTGCCACCAGCGGCCGTGGGAGGGCCGACGAGCAGTACTTC. Protein product: CATSGRGRADEQYF.

The chain joins TRBV9 to TRBJ2-1; 11 bases line up with TRBD2. CDR3 size: 21 residues. CDR1 SGDLS and CDR2 YYNGEE come from the germline V gene. J was trimmed by 1 base and V by 0 bases; bases with no gene match: 15. The CDR3 reads CASSVGGWASSGRSSYNEQFF. CDR3 bases: TGTGCCAGCAGCGTAGGTGGATGGGCGTCTAGCGGGAGGTCGTCCTACAATGAGCAGTTCTTC. Full variable domain (missing parts from reference TRBV9 and TRBJ2-1): DSGVTQTPKHLITATGQRVTLRCSPRSGDLSVYWYQQSLDQGLQFLIQYYNGEERAKGNILERFSAQQFPDLHSELNLSSLELGDSALYFCASSVGGWASSGRSSYNEQFFGPGTRLTVL.

The CDR3 sequence: CASSYTRTSGYNEQFF. The CDR3 nucleotides read TGTGCCAGCAGTTACACGCGGACTAGCGGATACAATGAGCAGTTCTTC. The rearrangement links TRBV6-5 to TRBJ2-1; 10 positions agree with TRBD2. Losses at the gene ends were 2 bases for V and 4 bases for J; bases not matched to a gene: 5. The CDR3 is 16 residues long. CDR1 and CDR2 from the germline V gene are MNHEY and SVGAGI.

In its sample, this clonotype was seen a few times. DNA for the CDR3: TGTGCCACCAGTGAGGGGGGAATCACAGATACGCAGTATTTT. It specifies CATSEGGITDTQYF. This chain links TRBV24-1 with TRBJ2-3; possibly TRBD2 for D (6 bases). The CDR3 has 14 amino acids. CDR1 and CDR2 (germline): KGHDR, SFDVKD. The germline V and J ends were trimmed by 4 bases and 2 bases, with 9 bases remaining between them.

Worth noting for this clonotype: The junction differs from germline at one of its ends, possibly a read error. This chain joins TRBV20-1 and TRBJ2-7; 12 nucleotides agree with TRBD2. CDR3 length: 16 residues. The germline V gene has CDR1 DFQATT and CDR2 SNEGSKA (reference sequence). The CDR3 here is CSPRGLAGGPYHEQYF. DNA for the CDR3: TGCAGTCCTAGGGGGCTAGCGGGAGGGCCATATCACGAGCAGTACTTC.

The rearrangement links TRBV6-1 to TRBJ2-2; D may be TRBD2 (5 bases). The CDR3 loop spans 13 amino acids. Germline CDR1 reads MNHNS; CDR2 reads SASEGT. V was cut by 11 bases and J by 7 bases, with 17 bases left in between. The CDR3 DNA reads TGTGCCTTGCGGAGTCAAGGAGGCGGGGAGCTGTTTTTT. This encodes CALRSQGGGELFF.

The DNA of the CDR3 is TGCAGTGCTAGACCACTTGTACGGACACCCACCGGGGAGCTGTTTTTT. Translated, it gives CSARPLVRTPTGELFF. This chain joins TRBV20-1 and TRBJ2-2, with D possibly being TRBD1 (5 bases). This CDR3 region has 16 residues. V was clipped by 2 bases and J by 4 bases, with 17 bases between them. CDR1 and CDR2 from the germline V gene are DFQATT and SNEGSKA (reference sequence).

The chain employs TRBV20-1 and TRBJ1-1, with TRBD1 identical over 7 bases. Germline trimming cut 3 bases from V and 5 bases from J; bases unmatched to any gene: 6. Germline CDR1 DFQATT, CDR2 SNEGSKA (reference sequence). The length of the CDR3 is 13 residues. CDR3 amino acids: CSARGGQRTEAFF. CDR3 nucleotides: TGCAGTGCTAGGGGGGGACAGAGGACTGAAGCTTTCTTT.

The chain combines TRBV20-1 with TRBJ2-5, with 11 nucleotides matching TRBD2. The CDR3 consists of 14 residues. Germline-derived CDR1 and CDR2 are DFQATT and SNEGSKA (reference sequence). V trimming: 5 bases; J trimming: 5 bases; junction bases outside the gene matches: 7. The CDR3, as DNA: TGCAGTGCTTTCCCGACTAGCGGGGTCGAGACCCAGTACTTC. This codes for CSAFPTSGVETQYF.

The chain employs TRBV28 and TRBJ2-3; 9 nucleotides agree with TRBD2. CDR3 size: 15 residues. Per germline, CDR1 MDHEN and CDR2 SYDVKM. With 9 bases clipped from V and 4 bases from J, the junction kept 11 bases outside the gene matches. The CDR3 sequence: CASGISGRSADTQYF. DNA for the CDR3: TGTGCCAGTGGGATAAGCGGGAGGTCAGCAGATACGCAGTATTTT.

This clonotype was found a few times. The chain carries TRBV7-9 and TRBJ2-5; D could derive from TRBD1 or TRBD2 (5 bases each). Deletions cut 5 bases from V and 2 bases from J, with 15 bases between. The CDR3 is made up of 15 amino acids. Germline values: CDR1 SEHNR, CDR2 FQNEAQ (reference sequence). CDR3 DNA sequence: TGTGCCAGCAGCCCAACCGGGGACCGACAAGAGACCCAGTACTTC. Its translation: CASSPTGDRQETQYF.

This clonotype was detected a few times. V gene TRBV6-2 or TRBV6-3 combines with J gene TRBJ2-7; 12 nucleotides agree with TRBD2. The V gene's germline CDR1 is MNHEY and CDR2 SVGEGT. With V trimmed by 4 bases and J by 2 bases, 3 bases remained unmatched. CDR3 length: 15 amino acids. The CDR3 DNA reads TGTGCCAGCAGTTCTCCTAGCGGGAGGGCCTACGAGCAGTACTTC. Encoded protein: CASSSPSGRAYEQYF.

This clonotype was observed a handful of times. The junction differs from germline at one of its ends, possibly a read error. This chain connects TRBV20-1 to TRBJ2-1, with D possibly being TRBD1 or TRBD2 (5 bases each). Per the germline V gene, CDR1 is DFQATT and CDR2 is SNEGSKA (reference sequence). This CDR3 contains 13 residues. The CDR3 DNA sequence: TGCAGTGGGGACGGGACCAGCTACGATGAGCAGTTCTTC. Its protein is CSGDGTSYDEQFF.

The genes are TRBV4-1 and TRBJ2-3; the D gene could be TRBD1 or TRBD2 (5 bases each). Germline-derived CDR1 and CDR2 are MGHRA and YSYEKL. The CDR3 is made up of 19 amino acids. Trimming took 6 bases from V and 6 from J, leaving 31 bases between them. CDR3 loop: CASRPGPQSGTPGWDTQYF. The CDR3 DNA reads TGCGCCAGCAGGCCAGGCCCCCAATCCGGGACCCCCGGTTGGGATACGCAGTATTTT.

This clonotype was counted only a few times. The chain recombines TRBV6-2 or TRBV6-3 with TRBJ2-1; D might be TRBD1 (6 bases). Per the germline V gene, CDR1 is MNHEY and CDR2 is SVGEGT. V was trimmed by 6 bases and J by 3 bases, leaving 15 bases between them. CDR3 length: 15 amino acids. This CDR3 reads CASRYRVQVYNEQFF. The CDR3 nucleotides read TGTGCCAGCAGATACAGGGTACAGGTCTACAATGAGCAGTTCTTC.

This sequence joins TRBV6-2 or TRBV6-3 and TRBJ2-7, with D perhaps matching TRBD1 (6 bases). Trimming took off 5 bases at V and 4 bases at J, with 12 bases between the two ends. CDR3 length: 13 residues. In germline, CDR1 is MNHEY, CDR2 SVGEGT. The CDR3 DNA reads TGTGCCAGCAGTGCTGGACAGTTGTACGAGCAGTACTTC. Translation gives CASSAGQLYEQYF.

This clonotype has a handful of counts. The rearrangement uses TRBV20-1 and TRBJ1-6; the D gene is possibly TRBD1 (5 bases). V was clipped by 4 bases and J by 10 bases, with 11 bases between them. The germline CDR1 and CDR2 sequences are DFQATT and SNEGSKA (reference sequence). There are 12 residues in the CDR3. CDR3 DNA: TGCAGTGCTACCACAGGCGACTCACCCCTCCACTTT. It codes for CSATTGDSPLHF.

The chain combines TRBV7-8 with TRBJ1-6; D not resolved. Germline CDR1 is SGHVS and CDR2 is FQNEAQ. This CDR3 region has 14 residues. The V gene lost 0 bases and the J gene lost 9 bases, with 9 bases spanning the gap. The CDR3 nucleotides read TGTGCCAGCAGCTTAGCGGTCCTTGGTTCACCCCTCCACTTT. It yields the protein CASSLAVLGSPLHF.

The CDR3 is CASSLTHGQPQHF. Written as DNA, the CDR3 is TGTGCCAGCAGCCTAACCCATGGTCAGCCCCAGCATTTT. The genes are TRBV6-1 and TRBJ1-5; no definite D call. The CDR3 consists of 13 residues. V shed 6 bases and J shed 6 bases, with 12 bases lying between them. Germline loops: CDR1 MNHNS, CDR2 SASEGT.

V usage is TRBV20-1 and J usage is TRBJ1-3; D remains unclear. V lost 3 bases and J lost 2, with 11 bases in between. This CDR3 contains 14 residues. Germline V CDR1 and CDR2: DFQATT, SNEGSKA (reference sequence). CDR3 DNA sequence: TGCAGTGCTAGGATATCTGCAACTGGAAACACCATATATTTT. It encodes CSARISATGNTIYF.

The CDR3 loop is CSAGEGGLSTDTQYF. The CDR3 region has the DNA TGCAGTGCTGGGGAGGGAGGCCTTAGCACAGATACGCAGTATTTT. V gene TRBV20-1 combines with J gene TRBJ2-3, with 7 positions matching TRBD2. Germline lookup yields CDR1 DFQATT and CDR2 SNEGSKA (reference sequence). The CDR3 is 15 residues long. The J segment lost 0 bases and the V segment lost 5 bases, leaving 8 bases of the junction unmatched.

The chain links TRBV2 to TRBJ2-6, with D possibly matching TRBD2 (6 bases). This CDR3 spans 16 amino acids. From germline, CDR1 is SNHLY and CDR2 FYNNEI. Between the trimmed V and J ends, which lost 3 bases and 2 bases, there was a span of 11 bases. The CDR3 sequence: CASSERESTGANVLTF. The DNA of the CDR3 is TGTGCCAGCAGTGAGCGGGAAAGCACTGGGGCCAACGTCCTGACTTTC.